The T cell receptor (beta chain) under discussion was sequenced for a study of cytomegalovirus exposure and HLA in healthy donors. For the study at large: In a later analysis, it was reported that the roughly 130 validation repertoires had been produced on the same platform as the roughly 610 repertoires belonging to the first cohort.

The V gene end was trimmed by 4 bases and the J gene end by 3 bases; junction bases not matched to a gene: 6. CDR1 is SGHNT, CDR2 YYREEE, per germline (reference sequence). The CDR3 totals 15 residues. The assay was immunoSEQ multiplex PCR, and TCRdb's table has in-frame clones only and misses some. The sample has approximately 260,000 clones, roughly 85% seen once. On this clone: Its antigen remains unknown.

General study findings and limits: Cytomegalovirus association was assigned to under 200 TCR beta chains.

V and J are TRBV5-4 and TRBJ2-7; 11 nucleotides agree with TRBD2. This receptor was obtained from a young woman in good health and CMV-seronegative. Material: PBMCs. The DNA of the CDR3 is TGTGCCAGCAGCCTGGGACTAGCGGAGAACTACGAGCAGTACTTC. Its translation: CASSLGLAENYEQYF.